The entry below gives a single T cell receptor (beta chain) sequence along with its context. Its antigen is not yet known. No base-level quality is on record; no much larger clone is a single base apart. V lost 0 bases and J lost 3 bases; the stretch between them is 16 bases long. CDR1 and CDR2 (SGHKS, YYEKEE) derive from the germline V gene (reference sequence). From its cysteine to its phenylalanine, the CDR3 spans 16 amino acids. Only CDR3 DNA remains: 48 bases, in frame from the first base. Using the deep immunoSEQ assay, multiplex PCR amplified TCR CDR3 regions from genomic DNA. For each cell subset, the extracted genomic DNA was distributed evenly across all wells of several immunoSEQ 96-well plates, and each plate served as one replicate. For sorted subsets, about 200 ng genomic DNA, equal to some 28,000 T cell genomes, was loaded into each replicate PCR. Purified libraries were measured with a Qubit 3.0 fluorometer, size-checked on a Bioanalyzer 2100, and measured again with the KAPA Library Quantification kit. Every immunoSEQ 96-well plate was sequenced on a dedicated single-read 150-cycle Illumina NextSeq 550 flow cell. As for the authors' bioinformatics: Because the immunoSEQ output held only junctional sequences and lacked quality scores, the filtering could not match the filtering applied to full-length reads. To assign V/J genes and CDR3, sequences were annotated using PyIR, a Python wrapper for IgBLAST v1.9, with IMGT germline references. Any read was removed if the V/J assignment was weak (E-value above 1e-6), the CDR3 was missing, or the read contained stop codons, out-of-frame junctions, or ambiguous translated residues. V3J clonotypes were defined by identical inferred V gene, J gene, and CDR3 amino acid sequence. The percentage overlap between two repertoires was calculated by dividing the number of shared unique clonotypes by the size of the smaller repertoire. Richness of each repertoire was evaluated using RTK rarefaction, the Chao1 estimator, and Recon v2.1 estimates of unobserved clonotypes. For all TCRbeta clonotypes obtained by the gDNA method from a few donors, generation probabilities were computed with OLGA. The clones in this table, taken by TCRdb from immuneACCESS, are in-frame only. Not every clone is retained; where verified, under half of the shortfall comes from an unresolved V gene, and the cause of the rest is unknown. V and J calls and clone size are copied from that table; D and trimming were computed from the DNA. The sample data list 650,000 to 700,000 clones, and 90% of these were observed just once. The top ten clones comprise 30% to 35% of the sample.

This specimen comes from a study of shared clonotypes between healthy human individuals (TCRdb year 2020). In the study overall: The cohort comprised a couple of women and three men aged 18 to 49 years. For each donor, CD4 naive and CD4 memory were each run on three plates, CD8 naive on two plates, and CD8 memory on one plate. The study deeply sequenced blood TCR repertoires of five healthy adults to estimate repertoire size and the extent of clonotype sharing between individuals. Different laboratories and diverse techniques were used to prepare libraries and sequence TCR repertoires, to increase sequencing depth and limit assay-specific biases. Leukapheresis yielded between about 0.9 and 9.5 billion PBMCs per donor.

The donors were healthy, HIV-negative adults with no recently reported acute infections or vaccinations. All donors were Caucasian adults living in Nashville, Tennessee, USA. The CD8 memory samples were a combination of magnetically selected CD45RO+ cells and CCR7-negative CD45RA+ effector memory (TemRA) cells. Blood was collected by leukapheresis, and PBMCs were isolated by Ficoll-Histopaque density gradient centrifugation and then cryopreserved in liquid nitrogen vapor phase. Purity and quantity of every magnetically sorted T cell population were checked by analytical flow cytometry. From each sorted fraction, genomic DNA was isolated and quantified by UV absorbance on a Nanodrop 2000c. Paper-wide results and their limitations: Larger estimated clonotype richness was generally found for naive subsets than for memory subsets. Sampling was restricted to blood, and TCR repertoires in tissue are likely to differ from TCR repertoires in blood. Compared with non-shared clonotypes, the clonotypes found in all four sorted-subset donors had higher generation probabilities. Sharing across four donors was observed for 4.5% to 6.5% of naive CD4, under 4% of naive CD8, 2% to 2.5% of memory CD4, and around 0.44% of memory CD8 clonotypes. The genetic and exposure-history diversity represented was limited by the small number of donors. Pairwise subsampling indicated that sequencing depth was expected to affect the degree of clonotype sharing among donors. Incomplete sequencing was indicated by rarefaction of sorted-subset datasets, despite the large sequencing depth.

The sequence came from a man between 18 and 29 years old in good health. Some clones in this sample may be carry-over from other donors' samples. Source material: memory CD8+ T cells from PBMCs. The cell subset or site label here, explained by the study, means: CD45RO+ cells pooled with CCR7-negative TemRA cells. Here the chain combines TRBV5-5 and TRBJ2-7; the D gene assignment is perhaps TRBD1 or TRBD2, with each matching 5 bases. The nucleotide sequence is TGTGCCAGCAGCTTGGTCTTCGGGGCCATGATCTACGAGCAGTACTTC. This translates into CASSLVFGAMIYEQYF.